These 7 T cell receptor beta chains originate from one sample sequenced in a study of response to subunit inactivated influenza vaccine. Each CDR3 protein gets one entry after TCRdb re-called the RT-PCR reads with MiXCR. The sample has around 190,000 distinct CDR3 sequences, 13% to 15% seen once. The sample in question was CD8+ T cells sorted from PBMCs, obtained more than 4 days after vaccination. All receptors derive from a man aged 45 to 65 who received an inactivated influenza vaccine.

The chain combines TRBV2 with TRBJ2-1, with TRBD1 matching 10 bases. Trimming took 6 bases from V and 5 from J; bases not matched to a gene: 7. Germline assignment: CDR1 SNHLY and CDR2 FYNNEI. CDR3 length: 15 amino acids. This CDR3 is CASRAGTGANNEQFF. CDR3 bases: TGTGCCAGCAGGGCCGGGACAGGGGCCAACAATGAGCAGTTCTTC.

This chain uses TRBV10-3 with TRBJ2-5, with 13 bases aligning to TRBD2. The J segment lost 3 bases and the V segment lost 10 bases, leaving 8 bases of the junction unmatched. Germline CDR1 ENHRY, CDR2 SYGVKD. The CDR3 is 15 amino acids. CDR3 loop: CATLPGTSGEETQYF. As DNA, the CDR3 is TGTGCCACCCTCCCCGGGACTAGCGGGGAAGAGACCCAGTACTTC.

In its sample, this clonotype was seen a few times. The rearrangement uses TRBV20-1 and TRBJ2-7, with 8 bases lining up with TRBD1. Looked up from germline, CDR1 is DFQATT and CDR2 is SNEGSKA (reference sequence). This CDR3 region has 13 residues. J was trimmed by 4 bases and V by 1 base; bases with no gene match: 3. The CDR3 sequence is CSARVRGRYEQYF. The CDR3 DNA reads as TGCAGTGCTAGAGTCAGGGGGCGTTACGAGCAGTACTTC.

This rearrangement joins TRBV4-2 to TRBJ1-6; D not resolved. The CDR3 is 16 residues long. Germline CDR1 LGHNA, CDR2 YNFKEQ. The germline V and J ends were trimmed by 0 bases and 10 bases, with 16 bases remaining between them. The CDR3 loop reads CASSQDRRGLGSPLHF. CDR3 coding DNA: TGTGCCAGCAGCCAAGATCGTCGGGGATTAGGCTCACCCCTCCACTTT.

The V and J genes are TRBV30 and TRBJ2-7; D unresolved. The CDR3 length is 12 residues. Germline V CDR1 and CDR2: GTSNPN, SVGIG (reference sequence). Trimming stripped 6 bases from V and 7 bases from J, with 16 bases between. The CDR3: CACHVGSGEQYF. Here the CDR3 DNA reads TGTGCCTGCCACGTCGGGTCCGGGGAGCAGTACTTC.

This clonotype was counted only a few times. The chain uses TRBV6-1 and TRBJ1-6; 9 bases map to TRBD1. CDR1 MNHNS and CDR2 SASEGT come from the germline V gene. With 2 bases clipped from V and 9 bases from J, the junction kept 2 bases outside the gene matches. The CDR3 covers 14 residues. DNA of the CDR3: TGTGCCAGCAGTGAATTGGGACAGGGTTCACCCCTCCACTTT. It codes for CASSELGQGSPLHF.

This sequence joins TRBV7-8 and TRBJ2-1, with 14 bases matching TRBD2. The CDR3 sequence is 18 residues long. CDR1 and CDR2 (germline): SGHVS, FQNEAQ. J was trimmed by 6 bases and V by 5 bases; bases with no gene match: 12. The DNA for the CDR3 is TGTGCCAGCAGCCACCCCATGGGACTAGCGGGAGTCTTCAATGAGCAGTTCTTC. This encodes CASSHPMGLAGVFNEQFF. Together with reference TRBV7-8 and TRBJ2-1, the CDR3 gives the full variable domain: GAGVSQSPRYKVAKRGQDVALRCDPISGHVSLFWYQQALGQGPEFLTYFQNEAQLDKSGLPSDRFFAERPEGSVSTLKIQRTQQEDSAVYLCASSHPMGLAGVFNEQFFGPGTRLTVL.